This T cell receptor beta chain is from a study of shared clonotypes between healthy human individuals. This clone was observed once. CDR3 length: 14 amino acids. Germline CDR1 reads SEHNR; CDR2 reads FQNEAQ (reference sequence). V lost 0 bases to trimming and J lost 9 bases, with 14 bases between them. Here immunoSEQ multiplex PCR was the method, and the copy in TCRdb shows in-frame clones only, minus some. The sample has about 380,000 clones, around 96% seen once. The chain recombines TRBV7-9 with TRBJ1-1, with D unclear. The source is a man aged 25-45 years in good health. Specimen: memory CD8+ T cells sorted from blood. Subset in this sample: CD45RO+ cells pooled with CCR7-negative TemRA cells. The CDR3 DNA sequence: TGTGCCAGCAGCTTAGCGTCACTCTCAAAAAAAGCTTTCTTT. Its protein product is CASSLASLSKKAFF.